This is a list of T cell receptor beta chains from one sample in a study of cytomegalovirus exposure and HLA in healthy donors. Sequenced by immunoSEQ multiplex PCR; TCRdb stores in-frame clones only, minus some. The sample includes around 180,000 clones, roughly 80% of them seen just once. Material: PBMCs. These receptors all stem from a man between 60 and 75 years old in good health and CMV-seronegative. CDR3s include the opening cysteine and the closing phenylalanine or tryptophan. D genes are given only for firm matches. Size tells how often a clone was seen (once, few, many) or the class of an expanded clone, and some rows leave it out.

d_call	j_call	v_call	clone_size	cdr3_aa	cdr3_nt
NA	TRBJ1-1	TRBV4-1	NA	CASSQDMNTEAFF	TGCGCCAGCAGCCAAGATATGAACACTGAAGCTTTCTTT
NA	TRBJ2-1	TRBV30	few	CAWSANPLSSYNEQFF	TGTGCCTGGAGTGCGAACCCCTTGAGCTCCTACAATGAGCAGTTCTTC
TRBD2	TRBJ2-5	TRBV7-8	NA	CASSLLNVAGGSWETQYF	TGTGCCAGCAGCTTATTAAACGTAGCGGGAGGGTCGTGGGAGACCCAGTACTTC
NA	TRBJ2-7	TRBV28	NA	CASLGGYEQYF	TGTGCCAGCCTTGGCGGCTACGAGCAGTACTTC
NA	TRBJ1-4	TRBV5-5	NA	CASSKGQDNEKLFF	TGTGCCAGCAGCAAGGGACAAGATAATGAAAAACTGTTTTTT
NA	TRBJ2-5	TRBV7-8	NA	CASSLQGSIQETQYF	TGTGCCAGCAGCTTACAGGGATCTATTCAAGAGACCCAGTACTTC
NA	TRBJ2-5	TRBV29-1	NA	CSVTAQGSRAETQYF	TGCAGCGTTACGGCCCAGGGGTCACGGGCAGAGACCCAGTACTTC
NA	TRBJ1-6	TRBV6-5	NA	CASSLQDSPLHF	TGTGCCAGCAGTTTACAGGATTCACCCCTCCACTTT
NA	TRBJ1-5	TRBV6-1	NA	CASTGEGQPQHF	TGTGCCAGCACAGGGGAGGGACAGCCCCAGCATTTT
TRBD2	TRBJ2-1	TRBV7-3	few	CASSPRGREGPNEQFF	TGTGCCAGCAGCCCGCGGGGGCGGGAGGGCCCCAATGAGCAGTTCTTC
NA	TRBJ2-7	TRBV18	NA	CASSPGGYEQYF	TGTGCCAGCTCACCAGGCGGATACGAGCAGTACTTC
NA	TRBJ2-7	TRBV7-9	NA	CASSSRDIQDPSYEQYF	TGTGCCAGCAGCTCCCGGGACATCCAGGACCCTTCCTACGAGCAGTACTTC
TRBD1	TRBJ1-2	TRBV27	NA	CASSPRQGPRDGYTF	TGCGCCAGCAGTCCCCGACAGGGCCCACGGGATGGCTACACCTTC
TRBD1	TRBJ2-5	TRBV15	NA	CATSRDTGVKETQYF	TGTGCCACCAGCAGAGATACAGGGGTAAAGGAGACCCAGTACTTC
NA	TRBJ1-1	TRBV7-9	NA	CASSFIGTEAFF	TGTGCCAGCAGCTTTATCGGTACTGAAGCTTTCTTT
TRBD2	TRBJ2-2	TRBV5-3	NA	CARSSSGRFSGELFF	TGTGCCAGAAGCTCTAGCGGGAGATTCTCCGGGGAGCTGTTTTTT
NA	TRBJ1-5	TRBV6-1	once	CASSPPGGSQPQNF	TGTGCCAGCAGTCCTCCGGGGGGCTCTCAGCCCCAGAATTTT
TRBD2	TRBJ2-5	TRBV27	once	CASSLSSGGTQYF	TGTGCCAGCAGTTTATCCTCGGGAGGGACCCAGTACTTC
NA	TRBJ2-6	TRBV15	few	CATGGGFYSGANVLTF	TGTGCCACCGGTGGGGGCTTCTACTCTGGGGCCAACGTCCTGACTTTC
TRBD2	TRBJ2-5	TRBV7-6	NA	CASSRTSGSEETQYF	TGTGCCAGCAGCCGGACTAGCGGGAGTGAAGAGACCCAGTACTTC
NA	TRBJ2-7	TRBV7-2	NA	CASSLSPGQWNEQYF	TGTGCCAGCAGCTTAAGTCCAGGACAGTGGAACGAGCAGTACTTC
NA	TRBJ2-7	TRBV27	NA	CASSIGATYEQYF	TGTGCCAGCAGCATAGGGGCGACCTACGAGCAGTACTTC
TRBD1	TRBJ2-7	TRBV10-3	NA	CAIRDRGSGYEQYF	TGTGCCATCAGAGACAGGGGATCCGGCTACGAGCAGTACTTC
NA	TRBJ1-4	TRBV19	NA	CASSSGLNEKLFF	TGTGCCAGTAGTAGCGGCCTGAATGAAAAACTGTTTTTT
TRBD2	TRBJ2-3	TRBV29-1	NA	CSAGLAGDTQYF	TGCAGCGCTGGACTAGCGGGAGATACGCAGTATTTT
TRBD1	TRBJ1-2	TRBV2	NA	CASSERGQLGGYTF	TGTGCCAGCAGTGAAAGGGGACAGTTGGGTGGCTACACCTTC
TRBD1	TRBJ2-7	TRBV5-4	NA	CASSLAGRGLGEQYF	TGTGCCAGCAGCTTGGCCGGCAGGGGGCTTGGCGAGCAGTACTTC
TRBD2	TRBJ2-1	TRBV29-1	NA	CSVDGGGYNEQFF	TGCAGCGTTGACGGGGGGGGATACAATGAGCAGTTCTTC
NA	TRBJ2-1	TRBV29-1	NA	CSADIPTVNEQFF	TGCAGCGCGGATATTCCTACAGTGAATGAGCAGTTCTTC
NA	TRBJ2-3	TRBV11-2	NA	CASSFQGGTDTQYF	TGTGCCAGCAGCTTTCAGGGTGGGACAGATACGCAGTATTTT
TRBD1	TRBJ2-6	TRBV5-4	NA	CASSSGQTGANVLTF	TGTGCCAGCAGCTCGGGACAGACTGGGGCCAACGTCCTGACTTTC
TRBD1	TRBJ1-6	TRBV2	few	CASRGDSITSPLNF	TGTGCCAGCAGGGGGGACAGCATCACATCACCCCTCAACTTT
NA	TRBJ2-7	TRBV4-1	NA	CASSAQGAHGQYF	TGCGCCAGCAGCGCACAGGGCGCCCATGGGCAGTACTTC
NA	TRBJ2-1	TRBV15	NA	CATSRDRSADEQFF	TGTGCCACCAGCAGAGATCGGTCCGCCGATGAGCAGTTCTTC
NA	TRBJ2-4	TRBV5-1	NA	CASSLTQGSKNIQYF	TGCGCCAGCAGCTTGACGCAGGGGTCCAAAAACATTCAGTACTTC
TRBD2	TRBJ2-2	TRBV6-5	NA	CASSISGRAAGELFF	TGTGCCAGCAGCATTAGCGGGAGGGCCGCCGGGGAGCTGTTTTTT
TRBD2	TRBJ2-3	TRBV5-4	NA	CASSRWGLLAGGQNTDTQYF	TGTGCCAGCAGCCGGTGGGGTCTACTAGCGGGGGGGCAGAACACAGATACGCAGTATTTT
TRBD1	TRBJ2-3	TRBV2	NA	CASSRVGQQRGDTQYF	TGTGCCAGCAGCAGAGTGGGACAGCAGAGAGGGGATACGCAGTATTTT
TRBD2	TRBJ2-7	TRBV4-3	few	CASSQERGARSYEQYF	TGCGCCAGCAGCCAAGAGCGGGGGGCGAGGTCGTACGAGCAGTACTTC
TRBD2	TRBJ2-7	TRBV7-6	NA	CASSKGRGRGLVEYEQYF	TGTGCCAGCAGCAAAGGAAGGGGAAGGGGACTAGTTGAATACGAGCAGTACTTC
NA	TRBJ2-1	TRBV21-1	once	CASSRIQLAGDEQFF	TGTGCCAGCAGCAGAATTCAACTAGCGGGAGATGAGCAGTTCTTC
NA	TRBJ2-1	TRBV30	few	CAWSRWEGGSNEQFF	TGTGCCTGGAGTCGATGGGAGGGGGGGTCCAATGAGCAGTTCTTC
TRBD1	TRBJ1-4	TRBV5-5	NA	CASSLNAGTADEKLFF	TGTGCCAGCAGTTTAAATGCCGGGACAGCCGATGAAAAACTGTTTTTT
TRBD1	TRBJ1-5	TRBV7-8	NA	CASSLVGQGNQPQHF	TGTGCCAGCAGCTTAGTGGGACAGGGAAATCAGCCCCAGCATTTT
TRBD1	TRBJ1-2	TRBV5-1	NA	CASSLAQGVDGYTF	TGCGCCAGCAGCTTGGCCCAGGGGGTGGATGGCTACACCTTC